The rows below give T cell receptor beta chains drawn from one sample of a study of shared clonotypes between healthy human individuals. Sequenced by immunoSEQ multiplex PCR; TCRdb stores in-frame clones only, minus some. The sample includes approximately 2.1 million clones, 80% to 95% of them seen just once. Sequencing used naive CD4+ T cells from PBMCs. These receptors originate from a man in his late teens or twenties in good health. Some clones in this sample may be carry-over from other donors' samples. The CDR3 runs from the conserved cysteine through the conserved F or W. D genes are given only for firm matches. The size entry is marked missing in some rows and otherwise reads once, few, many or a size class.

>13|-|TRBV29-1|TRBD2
CSAASGVPYEQYF
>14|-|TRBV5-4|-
CASSLVGDADTQYF
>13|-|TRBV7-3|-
CASSLGSGETQYF
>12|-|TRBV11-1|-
CASSPRPPEAFF
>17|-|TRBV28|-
CASSLWPTGTPAYEQYF
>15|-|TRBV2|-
CASSGVAIYYNEQFF
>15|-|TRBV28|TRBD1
CASSLSGTGVEKLFF
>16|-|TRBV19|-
CASSIWSSGPNNEQFF
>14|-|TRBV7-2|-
CASSLGTVSYEQYF
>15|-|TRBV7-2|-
CASSLLAAINQPQHF
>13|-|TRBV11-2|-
CASSLTYRDTQYF
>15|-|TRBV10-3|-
CAISEWEGRNQPQHF
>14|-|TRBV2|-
CASSELQGADTQYF
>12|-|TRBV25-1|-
CASSELGYGYTF
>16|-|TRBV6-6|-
CASSPPRGLVRGTQYF
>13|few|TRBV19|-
CASSPRTRIEAFF
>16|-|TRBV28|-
CASSPPGSRGYYGYTF
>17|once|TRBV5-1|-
CASSVTGGSSGSYEQYF
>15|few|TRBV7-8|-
CASSLVWGGNQPQHF